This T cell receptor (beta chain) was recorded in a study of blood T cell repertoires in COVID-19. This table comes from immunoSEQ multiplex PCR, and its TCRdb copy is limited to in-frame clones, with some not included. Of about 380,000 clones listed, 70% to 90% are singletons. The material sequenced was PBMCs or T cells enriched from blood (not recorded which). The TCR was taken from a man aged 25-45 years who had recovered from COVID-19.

CDR3 nucleotides: TGTGCCATCAGTAGTAAAGCGGGGGGGCCCGGGCCCTACAATGAGCAGTTCTTC. Residues: CAISSKAGGPGPYNEQFF. V and J are TRBV10-3 and TRBJ2-1; 10 nucleotides agree with TRBD2. Trimming removed 5 bases from V and 2 bases from J; junction bases left unmatched: 12. The CDR3 sequence is 18 residues long. CDR1 and CDR2 (germline): ENHRY, SYGVKD.